These T cell receptor beta chains were read from a single sample in a study of response to subunit inactivated influenza vaccine. A single record per CDR3 protein comes from TCRdb applying MiXCR to the RT-PCR reads. The sample has around 850,000 distinct CDR3 sequences; approximately 18% are singletons. The sample here was PBMCs from blood, taken approximately 5 days after vaccination. These TCRs come from a man aged 45 to 65 who received an inactivated influenza vaccine. Both conserved end residues are part of each CDR3. A D gene is named only where the DNA matches it firmly. Clone size is stated in some rows and not others, as once, few, many or a class when expanded.

clone size	D gene	J gene	V gene	CDR3 protein	CDR3 DNA
few	TRBD1	TRBJ1-2	TRBV5-5	CASSLSPTGVYGYTF	TGTGCCAGCAGCTTGAGCCCAACAGGGGTCTATGGCTACACCTTC
-	TRBD1	TRBJ2-5	TRBV5-1	CASSSGTGGVRTQYF	TGCGCCAGCAGCTCCGGGACAGGGGGCGTTCGGACCCAGTACTTC
-	-	TRBJ2-2	TRBV6-1	CASGSPNTGELFF	TGTGCCAGCGGGTCCCCGAACACCGGGGAGCTGTTTTTT
few	-	TRBJ1-4	TRBV28	CASTKYEKLFF	TGTGCCAGCACCAAATATGAAAAACTGTTTTTT
-	-	TRBJ2-7	TRBV30	CAWTERFPRSYEQYF	TGTGCCTGGACCGAGCGCTTCCCACGCTCCTACGAGCAGTACTTC
few	-	TRBJ2-7	TRBV5-6	CASTILGAPGHF	TGTGCCAGCACCATCCTGGGAGCCCCGGGGCACTTC
-	-	TRBJ2-3	TRBV5-1	CATRGRNPTDTQYF	TGCGCCACCCGAGGACGTAACCCCACAGATACGCAGTATTTT
-	TRBD2	TRBJ2-5	TRBV6-2/TRBV6-3	CASSYSTGLAGGQETQYF	TGTGCCAGCAGTTACTCAACGGGACTAGCGGGAGGCCAAGAGACCCAGTACTTC
few	TRBD2	TRBJ2-2	TRBV15	CATSRAGLVFGELFF	TGTGCCACCAGCAGGGCGGGACTAGTGTTCGGGGAGCTGTTTTTT
-	-	TRBJ1-2	TRBV5-5	CASSLTGNINYGYTF	TGTGCCAGCAGCTTGACAGGAAATATTAACTATGGCTACACCTTC
-	TRBD2	TRBJ2-1	TRBV6-1	CASSDYPQTSGSNEQFF	TGTGCCAGCAGTGACTACCCCCAGACTAGCGGGAGTAATGAGCAGTTCTTC
many	-	TRBJ2-3	TRBV27	CASSSGPSTDTQYF	TGTGCCAGCAGTTCCGGACCGAGCACAGATACGCAGTATTTT
-	-	TRBJ2-1	TRBV7-6	CASSRAEGTYNEQFF	TGTGCCAGCAGCCGGGCCGAGGGAACCTACAATGAGCAGTTCTTC
few	TRBD1	TRBJ2-7	TRBV20-1	CSAPRGTGAPTYEQYF	TGCAGTGCTCCGCGAGGGACAGGGGCACCCACCTACGAGCAGTACTTC
-	TRBD1	TRBJ1-1	TRBV4-2	CASSQDRQGANTEAFF	TGTGCCAGCAGCCAAGACCGACAGGGGGCTAACACTGAAGCTTTCTTT
few	TRBD2	TRBJ2-2	TRBV7-2	CASSLVAGRAGELFF	TGTGCCAGCAGCTTAGTAGCGGGGAGGGCCGGGGAGCTGTTTTTT